The present entry profiles one T cell receptor (beta chain) with its context. Data came from immunoSEQ multiplex PCR; TCRdb stores just in-frame clones and leaves some out. This table has some 56,000 clones, around 98% appearing once. Trimming at V came to 0 bases and at J to 2 bases, leaving 4 bases not matched to a gene. Germline CDR1 reads SGHRS; CDR2 reads YFSETQ. This CDR3 is built from 16 residues. This sample was taken from a study of siplizumab effects on memory and regulatory T cells. The chain recombines TRBV5-1 with TRBJ2-7; 11 bases are shared with TRBD1. The TCR sequence derives from a human donor in good health. Sequenced input: naive CD8+ T cells sorted from blood. The CDR3 DNA reads as TGCGCCAGCAGCTTGGCCCCGGGACAGGGGGCCTACGAGCAGTACTTC. This encodes CASSLAPGQGAYEQYF.